Each of the 21 T cell receptor beta chains below was sequenced from the same sample in a study of T cell repertoires in cytomegalovirus infection. MiXCR was run by TCRdb on the reads, yielding one entry per CDR3 protein. This table has around 110,000 distinct CDR3 sequences, around 10% appearing once. These TCRs' antigens remain unknown. The specimen was PBMCs, sequenced either directly or after in vitro stimulation (not recorded which). The receptors were gathered from a human donor in good health (CMV status not recorded). Some clones in this sample may be carry-over from other donors' samples.

The table lists this clonotype with many counts. CDR3 amino acids: CASSLFDGEETVYEQYV. The CDR3 nucleotides read TGTGCCAGCAGCTTATTCGATGGAGAAGAAACAGTTTACGAGCAGTACGTC. V is TRBV7-6 and J is TRBJ2-7; D not certain. V was shortened by 2 bases and J by 4 bases, with 21 bases between the two germline ends. Germline V gene data show CDR1 as SGHVS and CDR2 as FNYEAQ. The CDR3 consists of 17 residues.

This clonotype was detected many times. The chain links TRBV7-2 to TRBJ1-4; D is uncertain. The CDR3 spans 15 residues. Trimming removed 5 bases from V and 0 bases from J, with 10 bases in between. Germline loops: CDR1 SGHTA, CDR2 FQGNSA. Here the CDR3 reads CASSMRPATNEKLFF. In nucleotides, the CDR3 is TGTGCCAGCAGCATGAGACCGGCAACTAATGAAAAACTGTTTTTT. Full variable domain (remainder filled in from reference TRBV7-2 and TRBJ1-4): GAGVSQSPSNKVTEKGKDVELRCDPISGHTALYWYRQSLGQGLEFLIYFQGNSAPDKSGLPSDRFSAERTGGSVSTLTIQRTQQEDSAVYLCASSMRPATNEKLFFGSGTQLSVL.

The table lists this clonotype with a few counts. V gene TRBV7-2 combines with J gene TRBJ2-5, with TRBD1 as a possible D gene (5 bases). Germline loops: CDR1 SGHTA, CDR2 FQGNSA. Trimming shortened V by 0 bases and J by 5 bases, and 13 bases separated the two germline ends. CDR3 size: 15 residues. The CDR3 region is CASSLALGPGETQYF. The DNA for the CDR3 is TGTGCCAGCAGCTTAGCGCTGGGCCCAGGGGAGACCCAGTACTTC.

V gene TRBV7-2 combines with J gene TRBJ2-1, with TRBD2 matching 10 bases. The ends lost 5 bases at V and 7 bases at J; junction bases unmatched: 11. Per the germline V gene, CDR1 is SGHTA and CDR2 is FQGNSA. This CDR3 has 16 residues. Here the CDR3 reads CASSQASGRAENEQFF. Here the CDR3 DNA reads TGTGCCAGCAGCCAAGCTAGCGGGAGAGCGGAGAATGAGCAGTTCTTC.

The rearrangement uses TRBV30 and TRBJ2-2, with a tentative D call TRBD2 (6 bases). CDR3 length equals 13 residues. The germline CDR1 and CDR2 sequences are GTSNPN and SVGIG (reference sequence). V was trimmed by 2 bases and J by 5 bases, leaving 9 bases between them. As DNA, the CDR3 is TGTGCCTGGAGTTCTAGCGTGACCGGGGAGCTGTTTTTT. Translated: CAWSSSVTGELFF.

In this sample, this clonotype turned up a few times. CDR3 loop: CASSPRTGNNYGYTF. CDR3 sequence (DNA): TGCGCCAGCAGCCCCCGGACAGGGAATAACTATGGCTACACCTTC. The gene calls are TRBV5-1 and TRBJ1-2; 8 bases are shared with TRBD1. The CDR3 runs 15 residues. From germline, CDR1 is SGHRS and CDR2 YFSETQ. V dropped 4 bases and J dropped 1; count of bases not matched to a gene: 6. Full variable domain (missing parts from reference TRBV5-1 and TRBJ1-2): KAGVTQTPRYLIKTRGQQVTLSCSPISGHRSVSWYQQTPGQGLQFLFEYFSETQRNKGNFPGRFSGRQFSNSRSEMNVSTLELGDSALYLCASSPRTGNNYGYTFGSGTRLTVV.

This clonotype occurred many times. J is TRBJ1-1 and V is TRBV7-2; D is perhaps TRBD1 (5 bases). Germline V gene data show CDR1 as SGHTA and CDR2 as FQGNSA. V lost 4 bases and J lost 5, with 14 bases in between. There are 14 residues in the CDR3. The chain's CDR3 is CASSSSWGRTEAFF. The CDR3 DNA reads TGTGCCAGCAGCTCCTCGTGGGGACGTACTGAAGCTTTCTTT.

This clonotype was picked up a small number of times. The chain has TRBV9 and TRBJ2-1; 12 bases are a match to TRBD2. Germline CDR1 is SGDLS and CDR2 is YYNGEE. The CDR3 totals 16 residues. Losses at the gene ends were 0 bases for V and 4 bases for J; bases not matched to a gene: 2. The CDR3, as DNA: TGTGCCAGCAGCGTAGTCGGGACTAGCGGGTACAATGAGCAGTTCTTC. Translation: CASSVVGTSGYNEQFF.

CDR3 bases: TGTGCCAGCTCACCAAACCCGCCCGGAAACACCATATATTTT. Its translation: CASSPNPPGNTIYF. The V gene is TRBV18, the J gene TRBJ1-3; the D is unclear. Trimming removed 2 bases from V and 4 bases from J, with 9 bases in between. CDR3 length equals 14 residues. Germline assignment: CDR1 KGHSH and CDR2 LQKENI.

The chain is built from TRBV19 and TRBJ1-5; no definite D call. This CDR3 has 12 amino acids. The germline CDR1 and CDR2 sequences are LNHDA and SQIVND (reference sequence). Trimming took 6 bases from V and 9 from J, leaving 12 bases between them. The CDR3 is CASRAGLGPQHF. CDR3 DNA sequence: TGTGCCAGTAGGGCCGGGTTGGGGCCCCAGCATTTT.

The chain joins TRBV6-2 or TRBV6-3 to TRBJ1-1; 12 bases line up with TRBD1. The CDR3 runs 16 residues. From germline, CDR1 is MNHEY and CDR2 SVGEGT. V lost 6 bases, J lost 3 bases, and 8 bases stayed unmatched. CDR3 DNA: TGTGCCAGCAGCGCCGGGACAGGGGGCTGGGACACTGAAGCTTTCTTT. This encodes CASSAGTGGWDTEAFF.

This clonotype was recorded many times. The chain joins TRBV7-9 to TRBJ1-1; D is possibly TRBD1 (6 bases). V was clipped by 4 bases and J by 1 base, with 16 bases between them. Per the germline V gene, CDR1 is SEHNR and CDR2 is FQNEAQ (reference sequence). The CDR3 has 16 residues. CDR3 sequence: CASSSRPGHRNTEAFF. CDR3 in DNA: TGTGCCAGCAGCTCTCGACCGGGACACCGGAACACTGAAGCTTTCTTT.

This clonotype was detected a few times. V is TRBV2 and J is TRBJ2-1, with 12 bases lining up with TRBD2. This CDR3 is 15 amino acids long. V lost 6 bases to trimming and J lost 2 bases; unmatched junction nucleotides: 2. Looked up from germline, CDR1 is SNHLY and CDR2 is FYNNEI. Here the CDR3 DNA reads TGTGCCAGCAGGGGACTAGCGGGCGCCTACAATGAGCAGTTCTTC. The encoded protein is CASRGLAGAYNEQFF.

This clonotype was picked up many times. J is TRBJ1-1 and V is TRBV12-3 or TRBV12-4; D gene uncertain. Trimming removed 3 bases at V and 1 base at J, with 6 bases between. CDR3 length equals 13 residues. CDR3 sequence: CASSFSENTEAFF. The CDR3 nucleotides read TGTGCCAGCAGTTTTTCTGAGAACACTGAAGCTTTCTTT.

This clonotype was counted ten times or more. V and J are TRBV7-2 and TRBJ2-2; D remains ambiguous. The CDR3 runs 14 residues. With 3 bases removed from V and 1 base from J, the gap between germline ends came to 6 bases. Germline CDR1 reads SGHTA; CDR2 reads FQGNSA. CDR3 nucleotide sequence: TGTGCCAGCAGCTTCATGCGGAACACCGGGGAGCTGTTTTTT. This encodes CASSFMRNTGELFF.

The chain combines TRBV6-5 with TRBJ2-7, with 10 positions matching TRBD2. The length of the CDR3 is 14 residues. Per the germline V gene, CDR1 is MNHEY and CDR2 is SVGAGI. J lost 5 bases, V lost 6 bases, and 7 bases had no gene match. DNA for the CDR3: TGTGCCAGCAGCGGACTAGCGGTGGGAGACGAGCAGTACGTC. It codes for CASSGLAVGDEQYV.

This clonotype was detected many times. The CDR3 sequence is CASSGTGNVVIGELFF. In nucleotides, the CDR3 is TGCGCCAGCAGCGGGACAGGGAATGTCGTTATCGGGGAGCTGTTTTTT. This chain links TRBV5-1 with TRBJ2-2; 9 bases fit TRBD1. Per germline, CDR1 SGHRS and CDR2 YFSETQ. The trim removed 4 bases at V and 7 bases at J, leaving 11 bases unmatched. CDR3 length: 16 amino acids.

This clonotype was recorded at least ten times. The chain recombines TRBV11-3 with TRBJ2-2; a possible D gene is TRBD2 (5 bases). With 1 base removed from V and 4 bases from J, the gap between germline ends came to 10 bases. The length of the CDR3 is 15 residues. Germline CDR1 reads SGHNT; CDR2 reads YENEEA. The DNA for the CDR3 is TGTGCCAGCAGCTTAGCAGCGGCCTCCACCGGGGAGCTGTTTTTT. The encoded protein is CASSLAAASTGELFF.

Ten or more counts support this clonotype. The chain employs TRBV11-2 and TRBJ2-5; D remains unclear. CDR1 SGHAT and CDR2 FQNNGV come from the germline V gene. The CDR3 extends over 14 amino acids. V gave up 5 bases and J gave up 1 base, with 11 bases separating them. The CDR3 loop is CASSPRLPQETQYF. As DNA, the CDR3 is TGTGCCAGCAGCCCTCGCTTGCCCCAAGAGACCCAGTACTTC.

The table lists this clonotype with many counts. V is TRBV5-4 and J is TRBJ2-3; D possibly corresponds to TRBD2 (5 bases). V lost 0 bases and J lost 5, with 7 bases in between. The CDR3 loop spans 13 amino acids. Germline loops: CDR1 SGHNT, CDR2 YYREEE (reference sequence). In nucleotides, the CDR3 is TGTGCCAGCAGCTTGGGGGAGAGAGATACGCAGTATTTT. Protein sequence: CASSLGERDTQYF. Filled out from reference TRBV5-4 and TRBJ2-3, the complete variable domain reads ETGVTQSPTHLIKTRGQQVTLRCSSQSGHNTVSWYQQALGQGPQFIFQYYREEENGRGNFPPRFSGLQFPNYSSELNVNALELDDSALYLCASSLGERDTQYFGPGTRLTVL.

This clonotype was detected only a few times. The chain recombines TRBV29-1 with TRBJ1-3; 9 nucleotides line up with TRBD1. Germline assignment: CDR1 SQVTM and CDR2 ANQGSEA. J lost 1 base, V lost 5 bases, and 6 bases had no gene match. The CDR3 is made up of 15 amino acids. The CDR3 loop reads CSVNGQGSSGNTIYF. The CDR3 nucleotides are TGCAGCGTTAATGGACAGGGGAGTTCTGGAAACACCATATATTTT.